One sample yielded the 15 T cell receptor beta chains listed below, sequenced in a study of T cell changes during pregnancy in multiple sclerosis. Using immunoSEQ multiplex PCR, the repertoire was profiled, and TCRdb retains in-frame clones only, with some absent. The sample has about 41,000 clones, 89% seen once. The sample was CD4+ T cells from peripheral blood mononuclear cells, taken in the first trimester of pregnancy. The receptors were gathered from a female donor with multiple sclerosis, enrolled in a pregnancy study.

A few counts support this clone. V and J are TRBV18 and TRBJ1-1, with D possibly TRBD1 on 6 matching bases. Per the germline V gene, CDR1 is KGHSH and CDR2 is LQKENI. With 5 bases removed from V and 7 bases from J, the gap between germline ends came to 14 bases. This CDR3 spans 13 amino acids. The CDR3 loop reads CASSRDTSLEAFF. The CDR3 DNA reads as TGTGCCAGCTCAAGGGACACCTCCCTTGAAGCTTTCTTT.

This chain connects TRBV5-1 to TRBJ2-3, with 8 bases that match TRBD2. This CDR3 is built from 18 residues. Germline V gene sequence: CDR1 SGHRS, CDR2 YFSETQ. V trimming: 4 bases; J trimming: 3 bases; junction bases outside the gene matches: 16. The CDR3 nucleotides are TGCGCCAGCAGCGGAGGACTAGCTTCGGGGTTAAGGACAGATACGCAGTATTTT. Amino acids: CASSGGLASGLRTDTQYF.

The V and J genes are TRBV5-1 and TRBJ2-3; 12 bases are a match to TRBD2. CDR1 and CDR2 (germline): SGHRS, YFSETQ. The CDR3 contains 17 residues. Trimming took 3 bases from V and 5 from J; bases not matched to a gene: 10. CDR3 protein: CASSYSRLAGVGDTQYF. The CDR3 DNA sequence: TGCGCCAGCAGCTATAGCAGACTAGCGGGAGTAGGAGATACGCAGTATTTT.

The J gene is TRBJ1-1, the V gene TRBV4-1, with 7 nucleotides matching TRBD1. Germline CDR1 MGHRA, CDR2 YSYEKL. After removal of 1 base from V and 0 bases from J, the junction contained 5 bases not matched to a gene. The CDR3 has 16 residues. The CDR3 DNA follows: TGCGCCAGCAGCCAAGTCGGACAGGCAATGAACACTGAAGCTTTCTTT. Translating gives CASSQVGQAMNTEAFF.

The V and J genes are TRBV29-1 and TRBJ1-1, with D uncertain. The CDR3 runs to 14 residues. Germline V gene data show CDR1 as SQVTM and CDR2 as ANQGSEA. Trimming removed 1 base from V and 1 base from J, with 10 bases in between. The CDR3 spells CSVEVMGQNTEAFF. CDR3 sequence (DNA): TGCAGCGTTGAAGTGATGGGCCAGAACACTGAAGCTTTCTTT.

The V and J genes are TRBV6-6 and TRBJ2-2, with 11 bases fitting TRBD2. Losses at the gene ends were 8 bases for V and 6 bases for J; bases not matched to a gene: 11. Germline values: CDR1 MNHNY, CDR2 SVGAGI (reference sequence). This CDR3 spans 16 amino acids. The CDR3 DNA follows: TGTGCCAGCCTCGGTAGCGGGAGGGCCATATCCGGGGAGCTGTTTTTT. Amino acid sequence: CASLGSGRAISGELFF.

The rearrangement joins TRBV5-5 to TRBJ1-5, with 8 bases matching TRBD1. The CDR3 spans 14 residues. In germline, CDR1 is SGHKS, CDR2 YYEKEE (reference sequence). Trimming at V came to 4 bases and at J to 6 bases, leaving 6 bases not matched to a gene. CDR3 DNA: TGTGCCAGCAGCCTCCAGGGGGCTGGTCAGCCCCAGCATTTT. Protein product: CASSLQGAGQPQHF.

V gene TRBV27 combines with J gene TRBJ2-5, with TRBD2 matching over 9 bases. The CDR3 runs to 16 residues. CDR1 and CDR2 from the germline V gene are MNHEY and SMNVEV (reference sequence). V gave up 5 bases and J gave up 4 bases; unmatched junction bases: 11. The CDR3 DNA follows: TGTGCCAGCAGTCAACTAAATAGCGGGGGTCGAGAGACCCAGTACTTC. It translates to CASSQLNSGGRETQYF.

The gene calls are TRBV5-1 and TRBJ1-4, with 7 bases matching TRBD1. V lost 4 bases, J lost 12 bases, and 12 bases stayed unmatched. The CDR3 is made up of 14 amino acids. In germline, CDR1 is SGHRS, CDR2 YFSETQ. The CDR3 spells CASSGGSQGTELFF. DNA for the CDR3: TGCGCCAGCAGCGGGGGGTCTCAAGGGACAGAACTGTTTTTT.

The V and J genes are TRBV6-4 and TRBJ1-1, with D maybe TRBD1 (5 bases). Trimming removed 6 bases from V and 6 bases from J, with 17 bases in between. The CDR3 runs to 14 residues. Germline CDR1 MRHNA, CDR2 SNTAGT. The CDR3 protein is CASRDTLRGAEAFF. The CDR3 nucleotides read TGTGCCAGCAGAGACACCCTACGGGGGGCTGAAGCTTTCTTT.

The V call is TRBV30, the J call TRBJ1-1; TRBD1 might be the D (5 bases). The CDR3 covers 14 residues. Trimming left V 8 bases short and J 2 bases short, with 18 bases between. In germline, CDR1 is GTSNPN, CDR2 SVGIG (reference sequence). The chain's CDR3 is CATTSGGINTEAFF. As DNA, the CDR3 is TGTGCCACGACTAGTGGGGGGATCAACACTGAAGCTTTCTTT.

CDR3 in DNA: TGCGCCAGCAGCCACGGGACAGCTGAAGCTTTCTTT. Translating gives CASSHGTAEAFF. This sequence joins TRBV4-3 and TRBJ1-1; 7 nucleotides align to TRBD1. The CDR3 sequence is 12 residues long. Trimming at V came to 3 bases and at J to 6 bases, leaving 1 base not matched to a gene. From germline, CDR1 is LGHNA and CDR2 YSLEER.

The count of this clone is one. V is TRBV19 and J is TRBJ1-5; 10 positions match TRBD1. The length of the CDR3 is 17 residues. Looked up from germline, CDR1 is LNHDA and CDR2 is SQIVND (reference sequence). The J segment lost 2 bases and the V segment lost 4 bases, leaving 8 bases of the junction unmatched. Written as DNA, the CDR3 is TGTGCCAGTAGTACACGGACAGGGGGACGTCGCAATCAGCCCCAGCATTTT. Amino acids: CASSTRTGGRRNQPQHF.

The chain carries TRBV4-2 and TRBJ2-2; TRBD2 agrees at 7 bases. The V gene's germline CDR1 is LGHNA and CDR2 YNFKEQ. The trim removed 1 base at V and 3 bases at J, leaving 5 bases unmatched. CDR3 size: 16 residues. The CDR3 region has the DNA TGTGCCAGCAGCCAAGTACGGGGGGTTGACACCGGGGAGCTGTTTTTT. Translation: CASSQVRGVDTGELFF.

The rearrangement uses TRBV6-5 and TRBJ1-2; D is unclear. CDR3 length: 12 amino acids. Germline V gene sequence: CDR1 MNHEY, CDR2 SVGAGI. V was trimmed by 4 bases and J by 6 bases, leaving 9 bases between them. CDR3 in DNA: TGTGCCAGCAGTTCAGGTTTCGATGGCTACACCTTC. This translates into CASSSGFDGYTF.